This TCR beta chain was identified during a study of blood T cell repertoires in COVID-19. In the original workflow: Reference gene primer amplification yielded estimated nucleated cell counts. This table comes from immunoSEQ multiplex PCR, and its TCRdb copy is limited to in-frame clones, with some not included. V and J calls and clone size come straight from that table; D and trimming were deduced from the DNA. The table records approximately 240,000 clones, approximately 90% of them present only once. The junction had 13 bases not matched to a gene; V was cut back by 1 base and J by 7 bases. Germline lookup yields CDR1 LGHDT and CDR2 YNNKEL (reference sequence). The CDR3 is made up of 17 amino acids. Participants came from 24 US areas, aged roughly 18 to 95 years. The study assigned cohorts using participant-reported clinical history.

J is TRBJ2-7 and V is TRBV3-1 (or the pseudogene TRBV3-2); TRBD1 matches at 10 bases. Sequences were obtained from PBMCs or T cells enriched from blood (not recorded which). The source of this sequence is a woman aged 18-29 years who had recovered from COVID-19. CDR3 sequence: CASSQVAGTGALSEQYF. The DNA for the CDR3 is TGTGCCAGCAGCCAAGTGGCGGGGACAGGGGCTCTCTCGGAGCAGTACTTC.